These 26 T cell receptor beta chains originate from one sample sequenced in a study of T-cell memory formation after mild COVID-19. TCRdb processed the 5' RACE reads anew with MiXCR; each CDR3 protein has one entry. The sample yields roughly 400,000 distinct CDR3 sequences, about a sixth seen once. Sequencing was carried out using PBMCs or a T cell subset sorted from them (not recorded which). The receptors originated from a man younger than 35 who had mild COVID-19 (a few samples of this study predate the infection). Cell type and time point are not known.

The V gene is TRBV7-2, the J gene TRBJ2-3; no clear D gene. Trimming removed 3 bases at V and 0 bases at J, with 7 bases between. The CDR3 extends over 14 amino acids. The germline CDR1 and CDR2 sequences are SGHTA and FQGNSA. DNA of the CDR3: TGTGCCAGCAGCTTCCCGACTAGCACAGATACGCAGTATTTT. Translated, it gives CASSFPTSTDTQYF. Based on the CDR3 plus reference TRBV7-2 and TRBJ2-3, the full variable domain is GAGVSQSPSNKVTEKGKDVELRCDPISGHTALYWYRQSLGQGLEFLIYFQGNSAPDKSGLPSDRFSAERTGGSVSTLTIQRTQQEDSAVYLCASSFPTSTDTQYFGPGTRLTVL.

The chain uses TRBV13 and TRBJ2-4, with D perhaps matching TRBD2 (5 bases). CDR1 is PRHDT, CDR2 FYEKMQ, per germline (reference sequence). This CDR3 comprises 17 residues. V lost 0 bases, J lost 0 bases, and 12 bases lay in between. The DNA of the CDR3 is TGTGCCAGCAGCTTAGGCCCCGGGAATCTAGCCAAAAACATTCAGTACTTC. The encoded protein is CASSLGPGNLAKNIQYF.

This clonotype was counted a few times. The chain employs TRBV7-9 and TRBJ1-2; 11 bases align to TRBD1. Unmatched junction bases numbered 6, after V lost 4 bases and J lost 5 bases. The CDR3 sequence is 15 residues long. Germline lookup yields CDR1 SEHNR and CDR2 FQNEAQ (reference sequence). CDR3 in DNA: TGTGCCAGCAGCTGGGTCGGACAGGGGGCATATGGCTACACCTTC. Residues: CASSWVGQGAYGYTF.

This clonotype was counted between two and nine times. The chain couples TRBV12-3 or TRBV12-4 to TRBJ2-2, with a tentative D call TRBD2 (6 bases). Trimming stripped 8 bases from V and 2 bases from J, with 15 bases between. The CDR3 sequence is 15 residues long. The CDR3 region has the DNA TGTGCCAGCGCTCCCTTTAGCGGAAACACCGGGGAGCTGTTTTTT. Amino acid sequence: CASAPFSGNTGELFF.

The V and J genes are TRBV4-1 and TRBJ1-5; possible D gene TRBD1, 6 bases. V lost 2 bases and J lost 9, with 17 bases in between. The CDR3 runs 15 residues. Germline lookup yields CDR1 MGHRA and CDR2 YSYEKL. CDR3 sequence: CASSQSGVGDWPQHF. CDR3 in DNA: TGCGCCAGCAGCCAATCAGGGGTGGGGGATTGGCCCCAGCATTTT.

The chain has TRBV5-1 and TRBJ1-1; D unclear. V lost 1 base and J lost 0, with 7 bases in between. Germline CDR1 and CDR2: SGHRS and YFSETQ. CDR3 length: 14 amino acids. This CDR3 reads CASSLLAMNTEAFF. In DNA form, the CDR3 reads TGCGCCAGCAGCTTGTTGGCAATGAACACTGAAGCTTTCTTT.

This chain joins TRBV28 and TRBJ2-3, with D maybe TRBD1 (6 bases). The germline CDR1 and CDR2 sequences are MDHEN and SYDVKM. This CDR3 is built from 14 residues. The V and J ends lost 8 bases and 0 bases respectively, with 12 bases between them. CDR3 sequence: CASGTMTSTDTQYF. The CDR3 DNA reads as TGTGCCAGCGGGACAATGACTAGCACAGATACGCAGTATTTT.

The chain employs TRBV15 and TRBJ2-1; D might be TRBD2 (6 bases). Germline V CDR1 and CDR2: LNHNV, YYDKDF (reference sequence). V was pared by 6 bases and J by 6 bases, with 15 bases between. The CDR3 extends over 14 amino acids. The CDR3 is CATSARDFGNEQFF. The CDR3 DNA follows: TGTGCCACCAGTGCTAGGGACTTCGGCAATGAGCAGTTCTTC.

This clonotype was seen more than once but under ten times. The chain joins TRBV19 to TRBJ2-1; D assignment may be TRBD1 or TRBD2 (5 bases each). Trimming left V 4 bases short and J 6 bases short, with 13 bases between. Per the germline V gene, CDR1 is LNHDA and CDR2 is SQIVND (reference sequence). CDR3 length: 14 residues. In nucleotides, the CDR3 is TGTGCCAGTAGTAGGGGGAGCCCGATCAATGAGCAGTTCTTC. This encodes CASSRGSPINEQFF.

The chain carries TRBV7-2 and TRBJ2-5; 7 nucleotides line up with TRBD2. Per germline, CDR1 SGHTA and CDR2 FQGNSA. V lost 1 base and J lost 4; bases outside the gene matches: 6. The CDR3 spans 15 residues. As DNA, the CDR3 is TGTGCCAGCAGCTTAGTAAGGGAGGGCCTAGAGACCCAGTACTTC. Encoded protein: CASSLVREGLETQYF.

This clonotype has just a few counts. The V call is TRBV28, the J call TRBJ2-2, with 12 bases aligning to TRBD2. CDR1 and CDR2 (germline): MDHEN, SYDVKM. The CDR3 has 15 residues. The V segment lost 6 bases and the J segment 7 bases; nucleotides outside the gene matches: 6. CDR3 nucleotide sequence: TGTGCCAGCAGCCGCAAGACTAGCGGGGGCGGGGAGCTGTTTTTT. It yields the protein CASSRKTSGGGELFF.

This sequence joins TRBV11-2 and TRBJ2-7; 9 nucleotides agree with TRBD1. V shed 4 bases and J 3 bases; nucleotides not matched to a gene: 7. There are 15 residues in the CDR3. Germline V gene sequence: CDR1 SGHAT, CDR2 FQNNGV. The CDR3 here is CASSSPRTGDYEQYF. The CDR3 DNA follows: TGTGCCAGCAGCTCCCCTCGGACAGGGGACTACGAGCAGTACTTC. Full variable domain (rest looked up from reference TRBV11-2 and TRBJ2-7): EAGVAQSPRYKIIEKRQSVAFWCNPISGHATLYWYQQILGQGPKLLIQFQNNGVVDDSQLPKDRFSAERLKGVDSTLKIQPAKLEDSAVYLCASSSPRTGDYEQYFGPGTRLTVT.

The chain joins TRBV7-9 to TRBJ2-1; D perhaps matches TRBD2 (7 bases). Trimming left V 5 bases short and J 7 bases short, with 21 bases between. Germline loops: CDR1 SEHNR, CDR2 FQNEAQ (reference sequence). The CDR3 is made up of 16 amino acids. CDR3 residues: CASSTQRSGGRNEQFF. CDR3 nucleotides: TGTGCCAGCAGCACCCAAAGGTCGGGGGGCCGAAATGAGCAGTTCTTC.

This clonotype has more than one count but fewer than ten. The DNA for the CDR3 is TGCGCCAGCAGCTCCTACGGAGCAGATACGCAGTATTTT. Its translation is CASSSYGADTQYF. The rearrangement joins TRBV5-1 to TRBJ2-3, with no clear D. CDR3 length: 13 amino acids. Germline lookup yields CDR1 SGHRS and CDR2 YFSETQ. Trimming removed 3 bases at V and 4 bases at J, with 9 bases between. The full variable domain, its missing parts supplied by reference TRBV5-1 and TRBJ2-3, is KAGVTQTPRYLIKTRGQQVTLSCSPISGHRSVSWYQQTPGQGLQFLFEYFSETQRNKGNFPGRFSGRQFSNSRSEMNVSTLELGDSALYLCASSSYGADTQYFGPGTRLTVL.

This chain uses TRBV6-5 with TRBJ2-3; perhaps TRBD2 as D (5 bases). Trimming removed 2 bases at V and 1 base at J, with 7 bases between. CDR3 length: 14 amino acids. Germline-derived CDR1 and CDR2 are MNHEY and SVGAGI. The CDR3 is CASSYQRRTDTQYF. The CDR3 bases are TGTGCCAGCAGTTACCAGCGGCGCACAGATACGCAGTATTTT.

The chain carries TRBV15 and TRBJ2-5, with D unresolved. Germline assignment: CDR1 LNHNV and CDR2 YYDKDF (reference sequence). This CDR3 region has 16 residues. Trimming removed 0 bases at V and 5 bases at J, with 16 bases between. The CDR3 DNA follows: TGTGCCACCAGCAGAGATAGCTTACTACACCGGGAGACCCAGTACTTC. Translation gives CATSRDSLLHRETQYF.

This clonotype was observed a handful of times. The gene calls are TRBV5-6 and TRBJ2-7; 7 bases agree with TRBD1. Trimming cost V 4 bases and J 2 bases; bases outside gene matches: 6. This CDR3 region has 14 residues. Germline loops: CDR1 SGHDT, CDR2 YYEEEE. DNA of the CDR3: TGTGCCAGCAGCCCTGGGACAGCTACCTACGAGCAGTACTTC. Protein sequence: CASSPGTATYEQYF.

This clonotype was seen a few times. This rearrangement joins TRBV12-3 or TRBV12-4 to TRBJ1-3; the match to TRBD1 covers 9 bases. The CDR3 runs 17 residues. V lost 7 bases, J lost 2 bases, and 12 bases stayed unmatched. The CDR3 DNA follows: TGTGCCAGCACCGCCGGTTCCGGGACAGGGACTGGAAACACCATATATTTT. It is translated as CASTAGSGTGTGNTIYF.

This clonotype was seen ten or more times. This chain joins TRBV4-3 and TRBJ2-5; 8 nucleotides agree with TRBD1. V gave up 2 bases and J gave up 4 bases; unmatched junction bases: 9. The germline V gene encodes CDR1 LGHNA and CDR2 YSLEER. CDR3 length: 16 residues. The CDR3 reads CASSQYRQGLGETQYF. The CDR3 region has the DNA TGCGCCAGCAGCCAATATCGACAGGGGCTAGGAGAGACCCAGTACTTC.

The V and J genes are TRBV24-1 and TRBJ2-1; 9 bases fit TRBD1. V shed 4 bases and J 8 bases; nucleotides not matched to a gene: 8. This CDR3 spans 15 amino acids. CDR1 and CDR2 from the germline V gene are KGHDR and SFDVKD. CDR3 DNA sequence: TGTGCCACCAGTGACCGGGACAGGGATATTCATGAGCAGTTCTTC. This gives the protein CATSDRDRDIHEQFF.

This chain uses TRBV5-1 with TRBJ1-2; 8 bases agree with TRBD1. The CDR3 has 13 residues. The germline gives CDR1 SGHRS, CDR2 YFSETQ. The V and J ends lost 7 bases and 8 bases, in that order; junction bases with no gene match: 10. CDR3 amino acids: CASFTSGGHGYTF. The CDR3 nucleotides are TGCGCCAGCTTTACCTCAGGGGGCCACGGCTACACCTTC.

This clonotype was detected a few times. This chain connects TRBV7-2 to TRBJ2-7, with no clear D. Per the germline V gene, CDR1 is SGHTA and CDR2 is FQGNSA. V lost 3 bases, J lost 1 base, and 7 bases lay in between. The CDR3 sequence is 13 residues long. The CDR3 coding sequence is TGTGCCAGCAGCTTGGACCCTTCCTACGAGCAGTACTTC. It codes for CASSLDPSYEQYF.

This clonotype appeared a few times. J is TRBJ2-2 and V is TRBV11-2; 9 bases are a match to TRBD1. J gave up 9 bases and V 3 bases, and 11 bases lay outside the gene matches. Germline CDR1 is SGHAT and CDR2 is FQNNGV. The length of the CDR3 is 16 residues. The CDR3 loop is CASSLGQGPMGRELFF. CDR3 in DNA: TGTGCCAGCAGCTTGGGACAGGGCCCTATGGGTAGGGAGCTGTTTTTT.

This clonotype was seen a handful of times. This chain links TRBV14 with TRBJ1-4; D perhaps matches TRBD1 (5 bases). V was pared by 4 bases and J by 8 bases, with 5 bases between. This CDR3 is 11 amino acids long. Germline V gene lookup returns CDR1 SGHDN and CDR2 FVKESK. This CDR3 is CASSRGEKLFF. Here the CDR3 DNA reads TGTGCCAGCAGCCGGGGGGAAAAACTGTTTTTT.

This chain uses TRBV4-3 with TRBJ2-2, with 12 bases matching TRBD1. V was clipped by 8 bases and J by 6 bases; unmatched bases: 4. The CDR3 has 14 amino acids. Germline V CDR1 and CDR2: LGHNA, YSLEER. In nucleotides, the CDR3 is TGCGCCAGCTCCGGGGACAGGGGGCCCGGGGAGCTGTTTTTT. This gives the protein CASSGDRGPGELFF.

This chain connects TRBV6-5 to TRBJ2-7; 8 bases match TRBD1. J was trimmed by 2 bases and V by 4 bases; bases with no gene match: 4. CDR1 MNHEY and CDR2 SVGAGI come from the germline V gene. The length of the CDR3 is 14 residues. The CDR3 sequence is CASSSGDRTYEQYV. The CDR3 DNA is TGTGCCAGCAGTTCTGGGGACAGGACCTACGAGCAGTACGTC.